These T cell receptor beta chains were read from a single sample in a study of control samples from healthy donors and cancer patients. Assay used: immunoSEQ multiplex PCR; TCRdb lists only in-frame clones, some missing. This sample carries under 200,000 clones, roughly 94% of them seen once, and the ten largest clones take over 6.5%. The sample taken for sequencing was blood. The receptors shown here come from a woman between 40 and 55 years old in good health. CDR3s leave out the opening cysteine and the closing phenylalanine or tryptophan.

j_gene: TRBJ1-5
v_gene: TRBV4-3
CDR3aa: ASSQYRTTTQPQH

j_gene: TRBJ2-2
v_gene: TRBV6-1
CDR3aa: ASSEAPGGELF

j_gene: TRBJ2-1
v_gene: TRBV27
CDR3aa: ASSPPPWVEQF

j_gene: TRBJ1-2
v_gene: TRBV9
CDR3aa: ASSGGQGGDYGYT

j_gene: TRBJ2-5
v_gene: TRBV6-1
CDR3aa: ASSEGGQAIRETQY

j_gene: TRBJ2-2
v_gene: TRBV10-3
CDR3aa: AISRIGQGPDTGELF

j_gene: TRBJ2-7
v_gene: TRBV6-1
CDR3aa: ASSEATFLAGVSYEQY

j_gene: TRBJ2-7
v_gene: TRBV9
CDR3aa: ASSAGQGDYEQY

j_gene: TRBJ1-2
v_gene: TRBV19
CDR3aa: ASRNRSTNYGYT

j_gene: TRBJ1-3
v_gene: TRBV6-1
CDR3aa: ASSEFQGSGNTIY

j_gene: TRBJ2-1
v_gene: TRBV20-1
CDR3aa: SARREDEQF

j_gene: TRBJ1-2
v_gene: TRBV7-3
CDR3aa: ASSLAQGYGYT

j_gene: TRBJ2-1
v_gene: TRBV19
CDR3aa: ASSINQQGEQF

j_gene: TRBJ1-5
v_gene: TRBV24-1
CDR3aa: ATSETGNQPQH

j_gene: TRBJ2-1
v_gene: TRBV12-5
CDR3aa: ASGLVPSLHNEQF

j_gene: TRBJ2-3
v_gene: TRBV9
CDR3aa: ASSPRRDPAWDTQY

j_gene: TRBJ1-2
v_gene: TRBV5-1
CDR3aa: ASAGTGGGYT

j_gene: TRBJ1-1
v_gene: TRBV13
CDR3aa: ASSPGWTEAF

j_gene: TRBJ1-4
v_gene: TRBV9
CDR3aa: ASSVAPVGEKLF

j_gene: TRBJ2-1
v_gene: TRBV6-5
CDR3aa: ASSSGTLQNEQF

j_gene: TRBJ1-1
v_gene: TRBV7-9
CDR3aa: ASSWTGAHTTEAF

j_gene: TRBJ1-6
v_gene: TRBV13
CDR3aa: ASSPTGFVDSPLH

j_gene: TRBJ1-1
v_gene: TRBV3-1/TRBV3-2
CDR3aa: ASSLRGAAAF

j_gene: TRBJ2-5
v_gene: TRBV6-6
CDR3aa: ASSRRAQAETQY

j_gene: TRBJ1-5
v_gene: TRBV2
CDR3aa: ASRRGLGPQH

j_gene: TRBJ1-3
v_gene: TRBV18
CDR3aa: ASSPPGNTIY

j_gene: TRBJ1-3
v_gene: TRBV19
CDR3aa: ASSRQGGTIY

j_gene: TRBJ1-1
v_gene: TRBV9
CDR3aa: ASSGDRASTEAF

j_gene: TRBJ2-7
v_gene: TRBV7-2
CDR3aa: ASSLNGQPSYEQY

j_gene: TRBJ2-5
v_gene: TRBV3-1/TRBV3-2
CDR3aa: ASSQRHQETQY

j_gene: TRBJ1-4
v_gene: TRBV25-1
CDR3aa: ASSASTRVLGKLF

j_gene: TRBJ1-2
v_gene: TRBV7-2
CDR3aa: ASSLDPNYGYT

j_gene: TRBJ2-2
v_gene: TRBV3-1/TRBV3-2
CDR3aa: ASSQTGPLF

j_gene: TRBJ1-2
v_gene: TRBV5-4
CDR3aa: ASTKAWGVSYGYT

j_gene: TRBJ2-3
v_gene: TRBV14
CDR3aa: ASSPTGGLASTDTQY

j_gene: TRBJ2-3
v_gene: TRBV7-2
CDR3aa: ASSSGLAPDTQY

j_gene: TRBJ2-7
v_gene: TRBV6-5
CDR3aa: ASSDRVAYEQY

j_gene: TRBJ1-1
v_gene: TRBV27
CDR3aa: ASSGQGGGTEAF

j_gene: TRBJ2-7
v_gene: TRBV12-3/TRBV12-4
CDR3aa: ASSLLDEQY

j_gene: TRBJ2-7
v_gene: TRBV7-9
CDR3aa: ASSLLGQRGEQY